The 20 T cell receptor beta chains reported below all come from one sample, sequenced in a study of blood T cell repertoires in COVID-19. Measured with immunoSEQ multiplex PCR; TCRdb has only the in-frame clones, and not every one. The top ten clones hold approximately 5.1% of a sample with about 260,000 clones, approximately 86% of them seen once. Sequenced: peripheral blood. The receptors here all came from a woman aged 55 to 70 with COVID-19, enrolled during active disease.

This clone was counted a single time. This chain uses TRBV7-3 with TRBJ2-5; perhaps TRBD2 as D (5 bases). This CDR3 is 13 amino acids long. Trimming shortened V by 5 bases and J by 2 bases, and 9 bases separated the two germline ends. Germline CDR1 and CDR2: SGHTA and FQGTGA. Here the CDR3 reads CASSLPGQETQYF. DNA for the CDR3: TGTGCCAGCAGCCTCCCGGGGCAAGAGACCCAGTACTTC.

Regarding this clone: This sample includes further DNA sequences coding for the same CDR3. The CDR3 DNA reads TGTGCCAGTAGTATAGGCCAGGGACAAGAGACCCAGTACTTC. Its translation: CASSIGQGQETQYF. The gene calls are TRBV19 and TRBJ2-5, with a tentative D call TRBD1 (5 bases). CDR1 and CDR2 from the germline V gene are LNHDA and SQIVND (reference sequence). The CDR3 covers 14 residues. V was trimmed by 1 base and J by 2 bases, leaving 8 bases between them. The variable domain in full, completed from reference TRBV19 and TRBJ2-5, reads DGGITQSPKYLFRKEGQNVTLSCEQNLNHDAMYWYRQDPGQGLRLIYYSQIVNDFQKGDIAEGYSVSREKKESFPLTVTSAQKNPTAFYLCASSIGQGQETQYFGPGTRLLVL.

This rearrangement joins TRBV5-1 to TRBJ1-2, with 9 nucleotides matching TRBD1. The CDR3 is 12 amino acids. The germline CDR1 and CDR2 sequences are SGHRS and YFSETQ. V dropped 3 bases and J dropped 12; count of bases not matched to a gene: 6. The CDR3 is CASSSGQGGNTF. CDR3 DNA sequence: TGCGCCAGCAGCTCGGGACAGGGCGGCAACACCTTC.

This rearrangement joins TRBV19 to TRBJ1-5; D might be TRBD1 (5 bases). The germline CDR1 and CDR2 sequences are LNHDA and SQIVND (reference sequence). V was shortened by 3 bases and J by 11 bases, with 14 bases between the two germline ends. The CDR3 spans 13 residues. The CDR3 sequence is CASSIPRARAQHF. The CDR3, as DNA: TGTGCCAGTAGTATCCCCAGGGCTAGGGCCCAGCATTTT.

The gene calls are TRBV6-1 and TRBJ1-2; D call uncertain. This CDR3 is 15 amino acids long. V was trimmed by 0 bases and J by 6 bases, leaving 14 bases between them. Germline lookup yields CDR1 MNHNS and CDR2 SASEGT. The CDR3: CASSEAGGPLDGYTF. For the CDR3, the DNA is TGTGCCAGCAGTGAAGCAGGAGGGCCCTTGGATGGCTACACCTTC.

This rearrangement joins TRBV3-1 (or the pseudogene TRBV3-2) to TRBJ1-1, with a weak D call TRBD1 (5 bases). The V and J ends lost 3 bases and 0 bases respectively, with 11 bases between them. This CDR3 contains 15 residues. Germline assignment: CDR1 LGHDT and CDR2 YNNKEL (reference sequence). The CDR3 nucleotides read TGTGCCAGCAGCCACGGTGGGGCCGTGAACACTGAAGCTTTCTTT. As protein: CASSHGGAVNTEAFF.

V gene TRBV30 combines with J gene TRBJ1-4, with D tentatively TRBD1 (6 bases). The germline V gene encodes CDR1 GTSNPN and CDR2 SVGIG (reference sequence). V was cut by 5 bases and J by 8 bases, with 21 bases left in between. The CDR3 totals 15 residues. The CDR3 coding sequence is TGTGCCTGGGGGAGACGTGGCAGGGGTTTAGAAAAACTGTTTTTT. It encodes CAWGRRGRGLEKLFF.

This CDR3 reads CASSFQQNYGYTF. CDR3 bases: TGTGCCAGCAGCTTTCAACAAAACTATGGCTACACCTTC. The chain joins TRBV11-2 to TRBJ1-2; D remains unclear. Trimming removed 3 bases at V and 2 bases at J, with 7 bases between. The germline V gene encodes CDR1 SGHAT and CDR2 FQNNGV. This CDR3 spans 13 amino acids.

The chain links TRBV6-2 or TRBV6-3 to TRBJ2-5; 13 bases fit TRBD2. Germline V gives CDR1 MNHEY, CDR2 SVGEGT. The CDR3 spans 16 residues. V lost 5 bases, J lost 4 bases, and 7 bases stayed unmatched. CDR3 bases: TGTGCCAGCAGTACAACTAGCGGGAGGGCCAGAGAGACCCAGTACTTC. It specifies CASSTTSGRARETQYF.

Details on this clone: Sequence at one end of the junction differs from germline and may be a read error. J is TRBJ1-5 and V is TRBV30; no clear D gene. The CDR3 spans 13 residues. CDR1 and CDR2 (germline): GTSNPN, SVGIG (reference sequence). The CDR3 bases are TGTGCCTGGAGTGCCCCAGACCCTGGGCCCCGGCATTTT. Residues: CAWSAPDPGPRHF.

A few counts support this clone. V gene TRBV2 combines with J gene TRBJ2-7; D might be TRBD1 (6 bases). Germline CDR1 and CDR2: SNHLY and FYNNEI. V lost 6 bases to trimming and J lost 7 bases, with 10 bases between them. The CDR3 runs 11 residues. CDR3 loop: CASSYQGEQYF. CDR3 nucleotides: TGTGCCAGCAGCTACCAGGGGGAGCAGTACTTC.

The chain is built from TRBV7-9 and TRBJ1-1; D uncertain. Trimming pared 5 bases from V and 0 bases from J, leaving 19 bases between. The CDR3 runs to 17 residues. Germline V gene sequence: CDR1 SEHNR, CDR2 FQNEAQ (reference sequence). CDR3 sequence: CASSDGLTSVLNTEAFF. The DNA of the CDR3 is TGTGCCAGCAGCGACGGACTTACTTCGGTGCTGAACACTGAAGCTTTCTTT.

The chain combines TRBV10-3 with TRBJ2-3; D might be TRBD2 (6 bases). Trimming stripped 4 bases from V and 0 bases from J, with 8 bases between. The CDR3 extends over 14 amino acids. Germline CDR1 ENHRY, CDR2 SYGVKD. CDR3 sequence (DNA): TGTGCCATCAGTGCCGGGAGTAGCACAGATACGCAGTATTTT. The encoded protein is CAISAGSSTDTQYF.

The J gene is TRBJ2-6, the V gene TRBV5-1; 7 bases agree with TRBD2. Looked up from germline, CDR1 is SGHRS and CDR2 is YFSETQ. J gave up 2 bases and V 4 bases, and 6 bases lay outside the gene matches. The CDR3 has 16 amino acids. CDR3 nucleotides: TGCGCCAGCAGCCCCGCCCGGGGGGCTGGGGCCAACGTCCTGACTTTC. It yields the protein CASSPARGAGANVLTF.

This rearrangement joins TRBV19 to TRBJ2-3; D remains ambiguous. CDR3 length: 13 amino acids. The V gene's germline CDR1 is LNHDA and CDR2 SQIVND (reference sequence). The germline V and J ends were trimmed by 8 bases and 0 bases, with 9 bases remaining between them. Here the CDR3 DNA reads TGTGCCAGTGAAGATACTAGCACAGATACGCAGTATTTT. Translated: CASEDTSTDTQYF.

The chain has TRBV30 and TRBJ2-1; weak D call: TRBD2 (5 bases). Germline lookup yields CDR1 GTSNPN and CDR2 SVGIG (reference sequence). V lost 2 bases and J 0 bases, leaving 11 bases between the germline ends. The CDR3 is made up of 15 amino acids. In DNA, the CDR3 is TGTGCCTGGAGTCGGACTCGAAGCTCCTACAATGAGCAGTTCTTC. Translated, it gives CAWSRTRSSYNEQFF.

This chain uses TRBV18 with TRBJ2-1; 9 bases agree with TRBD2. With V trimmed by 2 bases and J by 4 bases, 3 bases remained unmatched. This CDR3 contains 15 residues. Per germline, CDR1 KGHSH and CDR2 LQKENI. Here the CDR3 reads CASSPSGRLYNEQFF. The CDR3 region has the DNA TGTGCCAGCTCACCAAGCGGGAGGTTGTACAATGAGCAGTTCTTC.

The chain uses TRBV5-1 and TRBJ2-6; D possibly corresponds to TRBD2 (5 bases). This CDR3 is built from 14 residues. The ends were cut back, 4 bases at V and 4 bases at J, with 9 bases in the middle. CDR1 SGHRS and CDR2 YFSETQ come from the germline V gene. CDR3 sequence: CASSLTGGANVLTF. CDR3 coding DNA: TGCGCCAGCAGCCTGACGGGAGGGGCCAACGTCCTGACTTTC.

This clone was detected once. The chain uses TRBV5-4 and TRBJ2-5, with D possibly matching TRBD1 (6 bases). Germline V gene data show CDR1 as SGHNT and CDR2 as YYREEE (reference sequence). Trimming shortened V by 1 base and J by 2 bases, and 6 bases separated the two germline ends. The CDR3 is 13 residues long. CDR3 protein: CASSLRGQETQYF. The CDR3 bases are TGTGCCAGCAGCTTGAGGGGGCAAGAGACCCAGTACTTC. Full variable domain (outside the CDR3, taken from reference TRBV5-4 and TRBJ2-5): ETGVTQSPTHLIKTRGQQVTLRCSSQSGHNTVSWYQQALGQGPQFIFQYYREEENGRGNFPPRFSGLQFPNYSSELNVNALELDDSALYLCASSLRGQETQYFGPGTRLLVL.

V is TRBV11-2 and J is TRBJ2-3; D perhaps matches TRBD1 (6 bases). Trimming cost V 3 bases and J 4 bases, with 17 bases left between them. This CDR3 spans 16 amino acids. The V gene's germline CDR1 is SGHAT and CDR2 FQNNGV. This CDR3 is CASSFGTPRGADTQYF. In DNA form, the CDR3 reads TGTGCCAGCAGCTTCGGGACACCCCGAGGGGCAGATACGCAGTATTTT.